Following are 4 T cell receptor beta chains from one sample sequenced in a study of CD8 T cells in Susac syndrome. An input of roughly 0.5 to 1 ug of RNA was subjected to reverse transcription using random hexamers. In TCRdb, the immunoSEQ multiplex PCR reads were re-called with MiXCR into one record per CDR3 protein. The sample carries around 130,000 distinct CDR3 sequences, around 91% recorded once. Sequencing was performed on CD8+ T cells from PBMCs. The receptors come from a human donor with multiple sclerosis.

The chain links TRBV2 to TRBJ2-1, with D unclear. The CDR3 is made up of 10 amino acids. Trimming took off 8 bases at V and 5 bases at J, with 4 bases between the two ends. Germline V gene lookup returns CDR1 SNHLY and CDR2 FYNNEI. The CDR3 DNA reads as TGTGCCAGCTCAAACAATGAGCAGTTCTTC. It codes for CASSNNEQFF.

This clonotype was seen only once. The chain is built from TRBV28 and TRBJ2-5; D remains ambiguous. Germline V gene sequence: CDR1 MDHEN, CDR2 SYDVKM. V lost 2 bases to trimming and J lost 5 bases, with 6 bases between them. CDR3 length equals 12 residues. The CDR3 protein is CASSLPGETQYF. CDR3 nucleotide sequence: TGTGCCAGCAGTTTACCTGGGGAGACCCAGTACTTC.

The chain links TRBV9 to TRBJ2-3; 8 bases map to TRBD2. In germline, CDR1 is SGDLS, CDR2 YYNGEE. CDR3 size: 13 residues. J was trimmed by 1 base and V by 5 bases; bases with no gene match: 0. CDR3 coding DNA: TGTGCCAGCAGTAGCGGGGGCACAGATACGCAGTATTTT. This sequence encodes CASSSGGTDTQYF.

V usage is TRBV20-1 and J usage is TRBJ2-1; perhaps TRBD2 as D (5 bases). V was trimmed by 3 bases and J by 5 bases, leaving 14 bases between them. The germline V gene has CDR1 DFQATT and CDR2 SNEGSKA (reference sequence). This CDR3 has 14 amino acids. In DNA, the CDR3 is TGCAGTGCTAGTCAACTAGATGGGGACAATGAGCAGTTCTTC. Protein product: CSASQLDGDNEQFF.